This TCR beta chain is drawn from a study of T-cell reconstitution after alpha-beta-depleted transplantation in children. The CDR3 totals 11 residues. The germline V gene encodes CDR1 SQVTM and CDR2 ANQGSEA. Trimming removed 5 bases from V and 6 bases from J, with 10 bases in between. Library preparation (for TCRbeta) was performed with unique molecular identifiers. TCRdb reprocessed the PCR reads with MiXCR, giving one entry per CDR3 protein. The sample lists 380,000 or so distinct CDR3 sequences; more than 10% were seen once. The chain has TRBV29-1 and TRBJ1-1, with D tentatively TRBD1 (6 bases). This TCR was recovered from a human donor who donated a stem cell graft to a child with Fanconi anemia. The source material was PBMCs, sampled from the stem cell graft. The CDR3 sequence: CSVTGFPEAFF. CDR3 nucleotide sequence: TGCAGCGTTACAGGGTTCCCTGAAGCTTTCTTT.